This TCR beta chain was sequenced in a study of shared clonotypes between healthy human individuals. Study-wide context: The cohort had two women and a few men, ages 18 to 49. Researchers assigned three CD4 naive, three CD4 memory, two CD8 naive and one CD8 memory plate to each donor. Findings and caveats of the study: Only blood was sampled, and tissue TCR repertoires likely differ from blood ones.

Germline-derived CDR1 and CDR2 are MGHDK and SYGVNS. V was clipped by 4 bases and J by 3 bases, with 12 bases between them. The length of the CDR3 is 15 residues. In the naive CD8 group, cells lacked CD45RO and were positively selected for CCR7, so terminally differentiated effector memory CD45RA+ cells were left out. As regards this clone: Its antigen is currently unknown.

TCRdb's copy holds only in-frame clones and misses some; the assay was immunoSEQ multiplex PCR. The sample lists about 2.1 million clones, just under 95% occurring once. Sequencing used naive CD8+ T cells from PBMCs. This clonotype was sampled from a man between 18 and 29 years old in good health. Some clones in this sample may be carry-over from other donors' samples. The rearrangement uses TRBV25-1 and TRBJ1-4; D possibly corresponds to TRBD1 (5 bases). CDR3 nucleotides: TGTGCCAGCAGTGCCCCCAGGGAGGCTAATGAAAAACTGTTTTTT. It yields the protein CASSAPREANEKLFF.